These 3 T cell receptor beta chains originate from one sample sequenced in a study of blood T cell repertoires in COVID-19 (dated by TCRdb to about 2020). Receptors were amplified or captured by the immunoSEQ multiplex PCR assay. This is the immuneACCESS table as TCRdb keeps it, with only in-frame sequences that have V and J called. A part of the clones is gone; compared with another copy, unresolved V genes explain less than half, and the rest is unexplained. Present in this sample are approximately 57,000 clones, roughly four fifths of which were seen just once. The ten largest make up more than 8% of the sample. Input material: peripheral blood. The receptor source for this set is an elderly woman with acute or convalescent COVID-19.

This clone was recorded a few times. The CDR3, as DNA: TGTGCCACCAGTGCCGGGACAGGGAATCAGCCCCAGCATTTT. Translated, it gives CATSAGTGNQPQHF. J is TRBJ1-5 and V is TRBV24-1; 9 nucleotides match TRBD1. The CDR3 totals 14 residues. CDR1 and CDR2 from the germline V gene are KGHDR and SFDVKD. Trimming removed 5 bases from V and 4 bases from J; junction bases left unmatched: 2.

This chain joins TRBV6-2 or TRBV6-3 and TRBJ2-2, with 8 bases identical to TRBD2. Germline CDR1 MNHEY, CDR2 SVGEGT. This CDR3 has 18 residues. With V trimmed by 5 bases and J by 0 bases, 11 bases remained unmatched. CDR3 nucleotide sequence: TGTGCCAGCAGTATCCGGAAACTAGCGGCGACGAACACCGGGGAGCTGTTTTTT. This gives the protein CASSIRKLAATNTGELFF.

This chain connects TRBV6-5 to TRBJ2-2; D is possibly TRBD2 (6 bases). The length of the CDR3 is 13 residues. Trimming removed 6 bases from V and 5 bases from J, with 10 bases in between. Germline CDR1 and CDR2: MNHEY and SVGAGI. CDR3 region: CASSGEVTGELFF. CDR3 DNA sequence: TGTGCCAGCAGCGGGGAGGTGACCGGGGAGCTGTTTTTT.